The clone carrying this TCR beta chain was observed a handful of times. No antigen is known for it. The data derive from a study of naive and memory T cell subsets. An equimolar mix of two oligonucleotides served as the beta constant-region primer for TRBC1 and TRBC2. Nested alpha and beta constant-region primers with the SP2 primer drove four PCR rounds on ligated cDNA. TCRdb re-called the UMI-ligation and nested PCR reads through MiXCR, storing one row per CDR3 protein. The sample comprises approximately 100,000 distinct CDR3 sequences, approximately 14% of which are singletons, and 2.8% rests with the top ten. Study observations and caveats: Activation and differentiation may alter RNA-based TCR counts. Clonotypes here are unpaired alpha or beta chain sequences. Possibly reflecting memory cells re-expressing CD45RA, a few larger clonotypes occurred in naive repertoires, especially CD8.

The clonotype was recovered from a human donor in good health. Sequencing used naive CD8+ T cells from blood.

The CDR3 DNA reads TGTGCCATCAGTGAACGGACAGGGATGGATACTGAAGCTTTCTTT. This gives the protein CAISERTGMDTEAFF. The chain couples TRBV10-3 to TRBJ1-1; 8 bases map to TRBD1. V dropped 3 bases and J dropped 5; count of bases not matched to a gene: 8. CDR3 size: 15 residues. The germline V gene encodes CDR1 ENHRY and CDR2 SYGVKD.